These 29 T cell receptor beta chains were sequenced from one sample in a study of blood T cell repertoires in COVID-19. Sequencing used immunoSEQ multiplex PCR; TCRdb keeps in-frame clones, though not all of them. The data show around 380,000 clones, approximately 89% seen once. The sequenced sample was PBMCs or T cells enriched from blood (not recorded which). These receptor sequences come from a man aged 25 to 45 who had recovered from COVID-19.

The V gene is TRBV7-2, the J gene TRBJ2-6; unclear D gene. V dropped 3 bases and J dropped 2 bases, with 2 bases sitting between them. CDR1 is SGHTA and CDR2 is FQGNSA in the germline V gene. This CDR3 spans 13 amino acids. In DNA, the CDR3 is TGTGCCAGCAGCTTCACTGGGGCCAACGTCCTGACTTTC. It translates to CASSFTGANVLTF.

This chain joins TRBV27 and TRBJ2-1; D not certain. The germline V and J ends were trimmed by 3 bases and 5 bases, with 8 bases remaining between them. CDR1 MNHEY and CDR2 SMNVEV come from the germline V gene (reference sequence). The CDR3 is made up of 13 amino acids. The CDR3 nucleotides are TGTGCCAGCAGTTTTGCATACAACAATGAGCAGTTCTTC. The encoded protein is CASSFAYNNEQFF.

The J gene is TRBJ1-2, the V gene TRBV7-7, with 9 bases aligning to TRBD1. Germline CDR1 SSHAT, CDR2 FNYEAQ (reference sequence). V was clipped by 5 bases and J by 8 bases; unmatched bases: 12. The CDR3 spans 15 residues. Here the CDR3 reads CASSPILTGGNGYTF. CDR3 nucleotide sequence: TGTGCCAGCAGCCCGATACTAACAGGGGGCAACGGCTACACCTTC.

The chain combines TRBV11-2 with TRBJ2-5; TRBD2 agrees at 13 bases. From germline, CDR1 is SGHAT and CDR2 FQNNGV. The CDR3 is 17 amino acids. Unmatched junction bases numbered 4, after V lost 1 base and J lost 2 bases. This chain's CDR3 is CASSLGRLAGGQETQYF. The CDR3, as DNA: TGTGCCAGCAGCTTAGGTAGACTAGCGGGGGGACAAGAGACCCAGTACTTC.

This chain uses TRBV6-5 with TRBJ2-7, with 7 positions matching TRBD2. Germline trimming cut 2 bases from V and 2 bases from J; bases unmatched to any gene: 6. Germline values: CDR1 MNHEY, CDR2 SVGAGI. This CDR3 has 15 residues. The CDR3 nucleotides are TGTGCCAGCAGTTACGGGAGGGCACAAACCTACGAGCAGTACTTC. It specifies CASSYGRAQTYEQYF.

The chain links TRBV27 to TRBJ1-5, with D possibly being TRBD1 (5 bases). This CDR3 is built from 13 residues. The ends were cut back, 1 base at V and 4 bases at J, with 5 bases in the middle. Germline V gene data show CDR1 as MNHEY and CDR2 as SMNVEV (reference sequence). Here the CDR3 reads CASSLYRNQPQHF. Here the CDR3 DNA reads TGTGCCAGCAGTTTATACAGGAATCAGCCCCAGCATTTT.

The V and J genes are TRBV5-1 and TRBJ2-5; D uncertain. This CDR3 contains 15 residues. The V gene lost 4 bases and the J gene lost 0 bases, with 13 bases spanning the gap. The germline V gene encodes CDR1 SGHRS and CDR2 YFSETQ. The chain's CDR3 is CASSLAALNQETQYF. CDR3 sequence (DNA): TGCGCCAGCAGCCTGGCAGCGCTGAACCAAGAGACCCAGTACTTC.

CDR3 sequence reads: CASSFQGAGDEQYF. The CDR3 bases are TGTGCCAGCAGTTTCCAGGGGGCCGGAGACGAGCAGTACTTC. The chain combines TRBV9 with TRBJ2-7, with TRBD1 identical over 8 bases. V was pared by 5 bases and J by 5 bases, with 9 bases of the junction left unmatched. Germline values: CDR1 SGDLS, CDR2 YYNGEE. This CDR3 region has 14 residues.

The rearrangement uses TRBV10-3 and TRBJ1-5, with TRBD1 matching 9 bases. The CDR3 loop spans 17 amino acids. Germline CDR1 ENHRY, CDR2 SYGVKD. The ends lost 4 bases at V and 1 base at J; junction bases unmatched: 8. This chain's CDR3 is CAISGTYRGLSNQPQHF. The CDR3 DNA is TGTGCCATCAGTGGTACATACAGGGGGCTCAGCAATCAGCCCCAGCATTTT.

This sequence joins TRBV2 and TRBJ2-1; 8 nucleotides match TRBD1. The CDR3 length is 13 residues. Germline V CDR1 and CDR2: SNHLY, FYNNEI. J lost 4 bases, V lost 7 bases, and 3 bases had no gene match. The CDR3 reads CASMTGDYNEQFF. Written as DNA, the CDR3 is TGTGCCAGCATGACAGGGGATTACAATGAGCAGTTCTTC.

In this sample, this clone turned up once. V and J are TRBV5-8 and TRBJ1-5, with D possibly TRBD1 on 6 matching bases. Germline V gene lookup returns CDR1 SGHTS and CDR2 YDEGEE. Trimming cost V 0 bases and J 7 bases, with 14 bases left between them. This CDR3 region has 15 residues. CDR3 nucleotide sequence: TGTGCCAGCAGCTTGGCAGGGGACCGGGGCCAGCCCCAGCATTTT. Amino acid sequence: CASSLAGDRGQPQHF.

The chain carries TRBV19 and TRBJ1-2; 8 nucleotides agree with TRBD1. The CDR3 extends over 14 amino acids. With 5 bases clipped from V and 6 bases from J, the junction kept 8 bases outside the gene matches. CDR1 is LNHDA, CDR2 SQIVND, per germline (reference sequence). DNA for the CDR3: TGTGCCAGTAGTTCCCCAGGGGGCGCGAATGGCTACACCTTC. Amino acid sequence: CASSSPGGANGYTF.

This chain's CDR3 is CASSDQDVWGIKREAFF. The CDR3 coding sequence is TGTGCCAGCAGTGATCAGGATGTGTGGGGAATCAAGCGGGAAGCTTTCTTT. The V call is TRBV2, the J call TRBJ1-1; D gene unclear. CDR1 and CDR2 (germline): SNHLY, FYNNEI. This CDR3 contains 17 residues. The germline V and J ends were trimmed by 3 bases and 8 bases, with 25 bases remaining between them.

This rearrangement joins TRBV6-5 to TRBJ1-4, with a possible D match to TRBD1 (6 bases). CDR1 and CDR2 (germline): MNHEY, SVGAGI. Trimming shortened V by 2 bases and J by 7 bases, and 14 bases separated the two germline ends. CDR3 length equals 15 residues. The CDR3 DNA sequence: TGTGCCAGCAGTTACGACAGGCCCCGGAGTGAAAAACTGTTTTTT. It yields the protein CASSYDRPRSEKLFF.

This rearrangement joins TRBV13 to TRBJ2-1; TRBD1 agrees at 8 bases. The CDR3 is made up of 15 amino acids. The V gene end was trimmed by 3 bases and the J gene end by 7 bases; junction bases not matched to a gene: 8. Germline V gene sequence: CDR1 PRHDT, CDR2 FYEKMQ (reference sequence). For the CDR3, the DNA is TGTGCCAGCAGCTTTCGGACAGGGATAAGTAATGAGCAGTTCTTC. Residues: CASSFRTGISNEQFF.

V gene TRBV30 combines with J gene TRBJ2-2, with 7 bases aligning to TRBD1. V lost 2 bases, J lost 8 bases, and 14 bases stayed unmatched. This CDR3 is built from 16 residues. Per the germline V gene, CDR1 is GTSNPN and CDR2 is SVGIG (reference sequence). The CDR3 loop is CAWSRRQGLLAGELFF. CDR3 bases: TGTGCCTGGAGTCGGAGACAGGGCCTTTTGGCTGGGGAGCTGTTTTTT. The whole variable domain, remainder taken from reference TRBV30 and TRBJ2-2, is SQTIHQWPATLVQPVGSPLSLECTVEGTSNPNLYWYRQAAGRGLQLLFYSVGIGQISSEVPQNLSASRPQDRQFILSSKKLLLSDSGFYLCAWSRRQGLLAGELFFGEGSRLTVL.

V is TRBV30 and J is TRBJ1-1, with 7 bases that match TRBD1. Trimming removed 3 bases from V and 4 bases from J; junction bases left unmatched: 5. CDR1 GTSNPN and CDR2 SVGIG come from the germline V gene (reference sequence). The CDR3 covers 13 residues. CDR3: CAWRETGTTEAFF. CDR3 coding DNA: TGTGCCTGGAGGGAGACAGGGACCACTGAAGCTTTCTTT.

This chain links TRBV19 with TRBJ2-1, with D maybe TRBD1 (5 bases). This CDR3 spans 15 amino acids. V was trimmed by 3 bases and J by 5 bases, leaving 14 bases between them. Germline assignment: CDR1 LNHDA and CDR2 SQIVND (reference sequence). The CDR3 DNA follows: TGTGCCAGTAGTATCGGCTTAAGGACAAACAATGAGCAGTTCTTC. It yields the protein CASSIGLRTNNEQFF.

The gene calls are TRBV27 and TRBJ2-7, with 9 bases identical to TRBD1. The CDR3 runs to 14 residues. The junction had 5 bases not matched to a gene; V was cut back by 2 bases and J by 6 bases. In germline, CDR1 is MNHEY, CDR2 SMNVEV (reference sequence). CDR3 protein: CASSLGQGRGEQYF. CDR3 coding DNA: TGTGCCAGCAGTTTAGGACAGGGGAGGGGCGAGCAGTACTTC.

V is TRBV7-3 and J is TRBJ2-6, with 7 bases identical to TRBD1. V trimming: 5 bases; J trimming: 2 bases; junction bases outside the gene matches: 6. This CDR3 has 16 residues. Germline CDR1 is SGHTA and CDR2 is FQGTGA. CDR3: CASSETGLAGANVLTF. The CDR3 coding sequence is TGTGCCAGCAGCGAGACAGGGTTGGCTGGGGCCAACGTCCTGACTTTC.

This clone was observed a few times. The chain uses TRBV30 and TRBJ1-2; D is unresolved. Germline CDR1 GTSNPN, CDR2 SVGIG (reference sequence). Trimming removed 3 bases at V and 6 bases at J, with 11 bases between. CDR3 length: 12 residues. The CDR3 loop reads CAWSRSWDGYTF. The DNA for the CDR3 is TGTGCCTGGAGCCGGAGTTGGGATGGCTACACCTTC.

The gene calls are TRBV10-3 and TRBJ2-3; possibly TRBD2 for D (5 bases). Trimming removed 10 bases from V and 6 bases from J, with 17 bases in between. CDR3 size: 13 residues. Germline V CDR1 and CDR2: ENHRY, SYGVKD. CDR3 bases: TGTGCCACCACCTACCAACTAGGGGATACGCAGTATTTT. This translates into CATTYQLGDTQYF.

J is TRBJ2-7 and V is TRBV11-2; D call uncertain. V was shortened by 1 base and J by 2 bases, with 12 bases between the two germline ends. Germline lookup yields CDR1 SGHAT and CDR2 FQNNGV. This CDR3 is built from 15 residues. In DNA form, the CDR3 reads TGTGCCAGCAGCTTAGTGTTTGCAGGTCCCTACGAGCAGTACTTC. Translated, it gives CASSLVFAGPYEQYF.

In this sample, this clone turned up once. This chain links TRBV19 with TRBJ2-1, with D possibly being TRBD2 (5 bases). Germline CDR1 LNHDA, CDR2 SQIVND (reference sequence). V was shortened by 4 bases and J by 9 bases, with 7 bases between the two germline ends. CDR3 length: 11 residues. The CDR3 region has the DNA TGTGCCAGTAGTAGAGGGTTTGAGCAGTTCTTC. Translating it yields CASSRGFEQFF. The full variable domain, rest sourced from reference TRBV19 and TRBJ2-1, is DGGITQSPKYLFRKEGQNVTLSCEQNLNHDAMYWYRQDPGQGLRLIYYSQIVNDFQKGDIAEGYSVSREKKESFPLTVTSAQKNPTAFYLCASSRGFEQFFGPGTRLTVL.

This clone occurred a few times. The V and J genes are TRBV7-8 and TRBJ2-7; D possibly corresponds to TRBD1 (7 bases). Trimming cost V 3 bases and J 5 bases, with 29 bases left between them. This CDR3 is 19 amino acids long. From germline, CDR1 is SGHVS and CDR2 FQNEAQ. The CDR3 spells CASSFGLLPRTGRGNEQYF. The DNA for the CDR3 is TGTGCCAGCAGCTTTGGCCTTTTGCCCCGGACAGGTCGGGGGAACGAGCAGTACTTC.

CDR3 in amino acids: CASGTSPGDRGTRGQPQHF. As DNA, the CDR3 is TGTGCTAGTGGTACCTCCCCGGGAGACAGGGGTACCCGGGGGCAGCCCCAGCATTTT. The chain links TRBV12-5 to TRBJ1-5; TRBD1 aligns across 8 bases. The CDR3 consists of 19 residues. Per the germline V gene, CDR1 is LGHNT and CDR2 is FRNRAP. Trimming at V came to 5 bases and at J to 7 bases, leaving 22 bases not matched to a gene. The whole variable domain, remainder taken from reference TRBV12-5 and TRBJ1-5, is DARVTQTPRHKVTEMGQEVTMRCQPILGHNTVFWYRQTMMQGLELLAYFRNRAPLDDSGMPKDRFSAEMPDATLATLKIQPSEPRDSAVYFCASGTSPGDRGTRGQPQHFGDGTRLSIL.

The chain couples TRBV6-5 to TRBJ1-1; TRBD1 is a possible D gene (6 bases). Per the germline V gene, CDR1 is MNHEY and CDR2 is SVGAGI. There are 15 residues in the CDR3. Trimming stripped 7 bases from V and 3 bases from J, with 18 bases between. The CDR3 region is CASTPLGQGYTEAFF. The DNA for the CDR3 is TGTGCCAGCACACCTCTGGGGCAGGGGTACACTGAAGCTTTCTTT.

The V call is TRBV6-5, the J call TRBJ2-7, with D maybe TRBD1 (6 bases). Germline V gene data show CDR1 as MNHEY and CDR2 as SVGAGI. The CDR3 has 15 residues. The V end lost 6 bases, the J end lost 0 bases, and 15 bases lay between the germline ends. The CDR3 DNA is TGTGCCAGCAGGGGGACACGATTCAACTCCTACGAGCAGTACTTC. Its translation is CASRGTRFNSYEQYF.

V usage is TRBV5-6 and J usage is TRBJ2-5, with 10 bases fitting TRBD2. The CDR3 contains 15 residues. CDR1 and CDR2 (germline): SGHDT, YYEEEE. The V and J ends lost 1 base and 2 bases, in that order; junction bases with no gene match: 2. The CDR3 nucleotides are TGTGCCAGCAGCTTGACTAGCGGGATACAAGAGACCCAGTACTTC. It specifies CASSLTSGIQETQYF.